One and the same sample provided the 10 T cell receptor beta chains below, sequenced in a study of blood T cell repertoires in COVID-19. Some clones are missing from TCRdb's copy, which holds only in-frame ones; the method was immunoSEQ multiplex PCR. The sample holds 120,000 or so clones; roughly 90% are singletons and the top ten take 7.7%. The sequenced material came from peripheral blood. The receptors derive from a human donor in a cohort sampled during active COVID-19.

The gene calls are TRBV10-1 and TRBJ1-2; D might be TRBD1 (6 bases). CDR3 length: 16 amino acids. V was cut by 3 bases and J by 7 bases, with 21 bases left in between. CDR1 WNHNN and CDR2 SYGVQD come from the germline V gene (reference sequence). This chain's CDR3 is CASSEVAGGSLVGYTF. DNA of the CDR3: TGCGCCAGCAGTGAAGTGGCTGGGGGCTCACTTGTTGGCTACACCTTC.

CDR3 DNA: TGTGCCTGGAGTGCACGACGGGACAGATATTTCTCTGGGGCCAACGTCCTGACTTTC. Translation: CAWSARRDRYFSGANVLTF. The chain uses TRBV30 and TRBJ2-6, with 7 bases fitting TRBD1. Trimming at V came to 1 base and at J to 0 bases, leaving 12 bases not matched to a gene. The CDR3 is 19 amino acids. The germline V gene encodes CDR1 GTSNPN and CDR2 SVGIG (reference sequence).

This clone was seen ten or more times. V and J are TRBV12-5 and TRBJ1-5; D might be TRBD1 (5 bases). The CDR3 covers 18 residues. The germline CDR1 and CDR2 sequences are LGHNT and FRNRAP. The germline V and J ends were trimmed by 0 bases and 3 bases, with 18 bases remaining between them. This CDR3 is CASGLVEVTGDPNQPQHF. The CDR3 DNA follows: TGTGCTAGTGGTTTGGTAGAGGTAACGGGGGATCCCAATCAGCCCCAGCATTTT.

This sequence joins TRBV3-1 (or the pseudogene TRBV3-2) and TRBJ2-7; D gene uncertain. The V gene's germline CDR1 is LGHDT and CDR2 YNNKEL (reference sequence). The CDR3 runs 13 residues. The V gene lost 3 bases and the J gene lost 3 bases, with 9 bases spanning the gap. The CDR3 bases are TGTGCCAGCAGCCATGACCCGGGCTACGAGCAGTACTTC. Protein sequence: CASSHDPGYEQYF.

The rearrangement uses TRBV5-1 and TRBJ2-3; no reliable D call. The germline V gene has CDR1 SGHRS and CDR2 YFSETQ. There are 14 residues in the CDR3. Trimming stripped 0 bases from V and 2 bases from J, with 7 bases between. The DNA for the CDR3 is TGCGCCAGCAGCTTGGCGCAGTTCACAGATACGCAGTATTTT. This codes for CASSLAQFTDTQYF. Full variable domain (remainder filled in from reference TRBV5-1 and TRBJ2-3): KAGVTQTPRYLIKTRGQQVTLSCSPISGHRSVSWYQQTPGQGLQFLFEYFSETQRNKGNFPGRFSGRQFSNSRSEMNVSTLELGDSALYLCASSLAQFTDTQYFGPGTRLTVL.

The chain employs TRBV6-5 and TRBJ1-5; D call uncertain. The CDR3 covers 14 residues. V was shortened by 2 bases and J by 4 bases, with 9 bases between the two germline ends. Germline values: CDR1 MNHEY, CDR2 SVGAGI. CDR3: CASSYRGGNQPQHF. The DNA of the CDR3 is TGTGCCAGCAGTTACCGGGGTGGGAATCAGCCCCAGCATTTT.

The V call is TRBV9, the J call TRBJ2-1, with 11 bases lining up with TRBD2. The CDR3 consists of 16 residues. V dropped 1 base and J dropped 8; count of bases not matched to a gene: 8. Germline CDR1 reads SGDLS; CDR2 reads YYNGEE. CDR3 amino acids: CASSVSASGGRDEQFF. The CDR3, as DNA: TGTGCCAGCAGCGTATCGGCTAGCGGGGGGAGGGATGAGCAGTTCTTC.

This chain links TRBV13 with TRBJ2-7; 7 bases agree with TRBD2. The CDR3 spans 16 residues. The junction had 10 bases not matched to a gene; V was cut back by 5 bases and J by 0 bases. Germline V gene lookup returns CDR1 PRHDT and CDR2 FYEKMQ (reference sequence). The CDR3 DNA sequence: TGTGCCAGCAGCCTCCCCTGGGGGGGGAGCTCCTACGAGCAGTACTTC. Residues: CASSLPWGGSSYEQYF.

V and J are TRBV11-3 and TRBJ2-7; TRBD2 aligns across 8 bases. Germline CDR1 and CDR2: SGHNT and YENEEA. The junction had 9 bases not matched to a gene; V was cut back by 5 bases and J by 6 bases. This CDR3 region has 14 residues. The CDR3 protein is CASSPLAGGGEQYF. The CDR3 DNA sequence: TGTGCCAGCAGCCCCCTGGCGGGAGGAGGCGAGCAGTACTTC.

The chain employs TRBV10-2 and TRBJ2-3; 8 nucleotides match TRBD2. Germline trimming cut 1 base from V and 0 bases from J; bases unmatched to any gene: 9. The germline V gene has CDR1 WSHSY and CDR2 SAAADI. The CDR3 spans 18 residues. The CDR3 coding sequence is TGCGCCAGCAGTGAGTGGGGACTTAGCGGGGCTAGCACAGATACGCAGTATTTT. This codes for CASSEWGLSGASTDTQYF.